This is a list of T cell receptor beta chains from one sample in a study of technical replicates of blood from several donors. The assay was immunoSEQ multiplex PCR, and TCRdb's table has in-frame clones only and misses some. Of 55,000 to 75,000 clones in the sample, over 80% are singletons; the top ten hold under 0.45%. What was sequenced was T cells isolated from PBMCs. The receptors stem from a human donor in good health. CDR3s include the opening cysteine and the closing phenylalanine or tryptophan. D genes are given only for firm matches. Not every row has a clone size; where given, it reads once, few, many or a size class.

clone size	V gene	D gene	J gene	CDR3 DNA	CDR3 protein
-	TRBV6-9	TRBD1	TRBJ2-7	TGTGCCAGCAGTGGAGTGTACAGGGGGCCTAACTACGAGCAGTACTTC	CASSGVYRGPNYEQYF
-	TRBV29-1	-	TRBJ2-4	TGCAGCGTTGAGGCCCGAAAAAACATTCAGTACTTC	CSVEARKNIQYF
-	TRBV6-1	-	TRBJ2-1	TGTGCCAGCAGGGCGGCAGGGGCGTACAATGAGCAGTTCTTC	CASRAAGAYNEQFF
-	TRBV6-5	-	TRBJ2-5	TGTGCCAGCTCCGGGGAAGAAGAGACCCAGTACTTC	CASSGEEETQYF
-	TRBV4-3	TRBD2	TRBJ2-1	TGCGCCAGCAGCCAAGATGGACTAGCGGGAGGCTCCTACAATGAGCAGTTCTTC	CASSQDGLAGGSYNEQFF
once	TRBV28	-	TRBJ1-5	TGTGCCAGCAGTCTCTATACCGTGAATCAGCCCCAGCATTTT	CASSLYTVNQPQHF
-	TRBV4-3	-	TRBJ1-1	TGCGCCAGCAGCCAATTAGACTACACTGAAGCTTTCTTT	CASSQLDYTEAFF
-	TRBV19	TRBD1	TRBJ2-7	TGTGCCAGCAGGGACAGGGGGCTGTACGAGCAGTACTTC	CASRDRGLYEQYF
-	TRBV11-3	TRBD2	TRBJ2-1	TGTGCCAGCAGCTTAGTGGGGGGGGTGGACGAGCAGTTCTTC	CASSLVGGVDEQFF
-	TRBV5-4	TRBD2	TRBJ2-1	TGTGCCAGCAGCTTGTTCTCCAGCGGGAGGATCAATGAGCAGTTCTTC	CASSLFSSGRINEQFF
-	TRBV29-1	TRBD1	TRBJ2-3	TGCAGCGGGACGGACAGGTTGGGATCAGATACGCAGTATTTT	CSGTDRLGSDTQYF
-	TRBV5-4	-	TRBJ2-6	TGTGCCAGCAGCTTAAGCGGGGCCAACGTCCTGACTTTC	CASSLSGANVLTF
-	TRBV4-3	-	TRBJ1-3	TGCGCCAGCAGAGCGCTCGGTGGAAACACCATATATTTT	CASRALGGNTIYF
-	TRBV5-4	-	TRBJ1-1	TGTGCCAGCAGCCACATTAGCGGACTAGATGAAGCTTTCTTT	CASSHISGLDEAFF
-	TRBV5-1	TRBD1	TRBJ2-7	TGCGCCAGCAGCCCCTGGGACAGGGGGGACGAGCAGTACTTC	CASSPWDRGDEQYF
-	TRBV9	-	TRBJ2-1	TGTGCCAGCAGCGTAGGGGCTAATGAGCAGTTCTTC	CASSVGANEQFF
-	TRBV6-5	TRBD2	TRBJ2-5	TGTGCCAGCAGTTCCGGGGCGGGAGAGGGAGAGACCCAGTACTTC	CASSSGAGEGETQYF
-	TRBV7-9	TRBD1	TRBJ2-1	TGTGCCAGCAGGGATACAGGGGCATCCTACAATGAGCAGTTCTTC	CASRDTGASYNEQFF
-	TRBV6-5	TRBD1	TRBJ1-5	TGTGCCAGCAAGACAGGGAGCAATCAGCCCCAGCATTTT	CASKTGSNQPQHF
few	TRBV19	-	TRBJ1-4	TGTGCCAGTAGTGCGACTCTTTTCCACGGGGAAAAACTGTTTTTT	CASSATLFHGEKLFF
-	TRBV29-1	TRBD2	TRBJ2-3	TGCAGCGTTGAGCCTCGGACTAGCGGGGATACGCAGTATTTT	CSVEPRTSGDTQYF
-	TRBV6-5	-	TRBJ1-5	TGTGCCAGCGGGAGAGACTTTTCGGGCAATCAGCCCCAGCATTTT	CASGRDFSGNQPQHF
-	TRBV28	TRBD1	TRBJ1-2	TGTGCCAGCAGTTTTCCCGGGACAGTAAACTATGGCTACACCTTC	CASSFPGTVNYGYTF